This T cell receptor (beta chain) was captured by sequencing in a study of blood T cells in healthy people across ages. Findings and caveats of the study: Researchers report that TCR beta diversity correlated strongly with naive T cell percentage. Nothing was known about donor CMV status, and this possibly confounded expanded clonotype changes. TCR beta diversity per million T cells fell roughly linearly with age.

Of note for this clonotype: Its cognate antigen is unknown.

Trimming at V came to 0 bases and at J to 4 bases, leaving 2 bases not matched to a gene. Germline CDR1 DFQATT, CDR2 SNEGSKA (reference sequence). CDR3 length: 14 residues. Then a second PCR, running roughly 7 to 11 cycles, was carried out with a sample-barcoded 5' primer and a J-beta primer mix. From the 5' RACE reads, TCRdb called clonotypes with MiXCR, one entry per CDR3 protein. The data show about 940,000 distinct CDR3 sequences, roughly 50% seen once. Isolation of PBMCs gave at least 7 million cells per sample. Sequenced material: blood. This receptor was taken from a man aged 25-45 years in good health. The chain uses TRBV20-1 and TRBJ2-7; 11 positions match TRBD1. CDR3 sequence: CSAREGTGGYEQYF. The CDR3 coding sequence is TGCAGTGCTAGAGAGGGGACAGGGGGATACGAGCAGTACTTC.